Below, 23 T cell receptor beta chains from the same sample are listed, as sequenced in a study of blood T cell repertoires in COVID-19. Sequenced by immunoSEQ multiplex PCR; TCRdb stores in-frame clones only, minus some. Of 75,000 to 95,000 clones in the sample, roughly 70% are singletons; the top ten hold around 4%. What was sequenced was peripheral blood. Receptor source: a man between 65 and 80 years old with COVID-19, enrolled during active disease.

The CDR3 sequence: CASSWFAASQYF. For the CDR3, the DNA is TGTGCCAGCAGTTGGTTTGCCGCGTCCCAGTACTTC. This sequence joins TRBV28 and TRBJ2-5; D remains unclear. Between the trimmed V and J ends, which lost 4 bases and 9 bases, there was a span of 12 bases. CDR3 length equals 12 residues. Germline V lookup: CDR1 MDHEN, CDR2 SYDVKM. Full variable domain (missing parts from reference TRBV28 and TRBJ2-5): DVKVTQSSRYLVKRTGEKVFLECVQDMDHENMFWYRQDPGLGLRLIYFSYDVKMKEKGDIPEGYSVSREKKERFSLILESASTNQTSMYLCASSWFAASQYFGPGTRLLVL.

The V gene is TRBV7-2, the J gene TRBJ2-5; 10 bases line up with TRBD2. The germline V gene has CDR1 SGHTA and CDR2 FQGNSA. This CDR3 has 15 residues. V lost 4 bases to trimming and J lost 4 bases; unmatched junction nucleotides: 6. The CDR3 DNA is TGTGCCAGCAGCTACAGGACTAGCGGATCAGAGACCCAGTACTTC. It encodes CASSYRTSGSETQYF.

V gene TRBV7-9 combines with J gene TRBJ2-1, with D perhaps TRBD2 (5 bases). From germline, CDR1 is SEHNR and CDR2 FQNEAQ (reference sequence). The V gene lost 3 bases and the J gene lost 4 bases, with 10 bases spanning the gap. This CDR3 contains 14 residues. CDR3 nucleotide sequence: TGTGCCAGCAGCTTGGGCACTAGTTACAATGAGCAGTTCTTC. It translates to CASSLGTSYNEQFF.

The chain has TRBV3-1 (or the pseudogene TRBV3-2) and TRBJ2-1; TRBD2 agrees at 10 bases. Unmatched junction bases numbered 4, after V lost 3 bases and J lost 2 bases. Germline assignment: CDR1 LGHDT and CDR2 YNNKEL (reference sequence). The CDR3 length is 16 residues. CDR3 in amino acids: CASSQRGLAAYNEQFF. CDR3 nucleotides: TGTGCCAGCAGCCAGAGAGGACTAGCGGCCTACAATGAGCAGTTCTTC.

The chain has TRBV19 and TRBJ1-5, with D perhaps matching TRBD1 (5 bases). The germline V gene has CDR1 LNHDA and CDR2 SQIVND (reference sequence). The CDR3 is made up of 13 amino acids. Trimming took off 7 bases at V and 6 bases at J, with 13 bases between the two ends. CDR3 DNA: TGTGCCAGTAATGAAGGGGTGCGTCAGCCCCAGCATTTT. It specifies CASNEGVRQPQHF.

CDR3 amino acids: CSAADRGFSYEQYF. For the CDR3, the DNA is TGCAGCGCAGCGGACAGGGGGTTCTCCTACGAGCAGTACTTC. The rearrangement joins TRBV29-1 to TRBJ2-7; 10 nucleotides line up with TRBD1. The V gene end was trimmed by 7 bases and the J gene end by 0 bases; junction bases not matched to a gene: 6. Per the germline V gene, CDR1 is SQVTM and CDR2 is ANQGSEA. This CDR3 is 14 amino acids long.

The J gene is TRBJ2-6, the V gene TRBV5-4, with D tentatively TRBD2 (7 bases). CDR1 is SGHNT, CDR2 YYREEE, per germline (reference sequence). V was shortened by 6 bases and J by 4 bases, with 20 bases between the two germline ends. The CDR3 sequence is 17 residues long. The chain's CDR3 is CASTIGGALIGANVLTF. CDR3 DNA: TGTGCCAGCACGATAGGGGGGGCGCTGATCGGGGCCAACGTCCTGACTTTC. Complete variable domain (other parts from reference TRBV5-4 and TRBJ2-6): ETGVTQSPTHLIKTRGQQVTLRCSSQSGHNTVSWYQQALGQGPQFIFQYYREEENGRGNFPPRFSGLQFPNYSSELNVNALELDDSALYLCASTIGGALIGANVLTFGAGSRLTVL.

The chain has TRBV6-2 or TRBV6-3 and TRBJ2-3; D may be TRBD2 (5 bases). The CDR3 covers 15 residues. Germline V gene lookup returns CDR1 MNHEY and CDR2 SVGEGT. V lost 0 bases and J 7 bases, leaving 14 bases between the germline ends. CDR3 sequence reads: CASSYSTLWRNTQYF. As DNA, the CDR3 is TGTGCCAGCAGTTACTCGACGTTGTGGAGGAATACGCAGTATTTT.

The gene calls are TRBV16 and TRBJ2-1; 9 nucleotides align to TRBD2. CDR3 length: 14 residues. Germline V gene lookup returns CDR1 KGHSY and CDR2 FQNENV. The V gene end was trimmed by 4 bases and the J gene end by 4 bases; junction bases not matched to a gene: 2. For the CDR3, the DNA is TGTGCCAGCAGCCCGACTAGCGGTTACAATGAGCAGTTCTTC. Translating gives CASSPTSGYNEQFF.

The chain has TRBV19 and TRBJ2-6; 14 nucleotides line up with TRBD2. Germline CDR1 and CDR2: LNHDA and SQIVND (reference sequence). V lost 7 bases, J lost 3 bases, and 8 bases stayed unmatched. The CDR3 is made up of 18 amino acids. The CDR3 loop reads CASISGTSGSFGANVLTF. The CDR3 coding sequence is TGTGCCAGTATATCCGGGACTAGCGGGAGCTTTGGGGCCAACGTCCTGACTTTC.

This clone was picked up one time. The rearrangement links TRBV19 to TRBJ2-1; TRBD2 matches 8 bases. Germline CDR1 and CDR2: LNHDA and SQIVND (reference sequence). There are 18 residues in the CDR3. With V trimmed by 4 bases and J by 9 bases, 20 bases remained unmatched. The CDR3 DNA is TGTGCCAGTAGTACCTATCATGCTAGCGGGCCTTTGTCCGCTGAGCAGTTCTTC. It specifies CASSTYHASGPLSAEQFF.

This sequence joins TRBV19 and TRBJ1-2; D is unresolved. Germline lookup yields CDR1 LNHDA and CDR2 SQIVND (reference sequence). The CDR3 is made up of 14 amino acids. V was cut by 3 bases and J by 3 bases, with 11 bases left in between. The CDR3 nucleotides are TGTGCCAGTAGTATTAGTCTGGCGGACTATGGCTACACCTTC. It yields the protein CASSISLADYGYTF.

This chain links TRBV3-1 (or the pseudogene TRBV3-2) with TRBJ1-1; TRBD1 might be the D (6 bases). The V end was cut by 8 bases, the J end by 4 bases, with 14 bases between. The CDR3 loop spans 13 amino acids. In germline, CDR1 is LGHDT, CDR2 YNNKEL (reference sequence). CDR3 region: CASRRGLGTEAFF. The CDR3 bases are TGTGCCAGCCGCCGGGGGCTGGGCACTGAAGCTTTCTTT.

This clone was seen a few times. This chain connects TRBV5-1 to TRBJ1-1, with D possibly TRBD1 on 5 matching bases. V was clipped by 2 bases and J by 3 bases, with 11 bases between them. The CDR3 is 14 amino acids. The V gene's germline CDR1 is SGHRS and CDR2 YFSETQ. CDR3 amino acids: CASSFGGTDTEAFF. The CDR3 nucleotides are TGCGCCAGCAGCTTCGGAGGGACGGACACTGAAGCTTTCTTT.

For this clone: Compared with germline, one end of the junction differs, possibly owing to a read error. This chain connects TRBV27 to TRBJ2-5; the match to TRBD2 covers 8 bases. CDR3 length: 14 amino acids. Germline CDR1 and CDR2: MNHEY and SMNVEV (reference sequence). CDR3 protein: CASSFVAGQETQYF. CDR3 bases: TGTGCCAGTAGTTTTGTAGCGGGGCAAGAGACCCAGTACTTC.

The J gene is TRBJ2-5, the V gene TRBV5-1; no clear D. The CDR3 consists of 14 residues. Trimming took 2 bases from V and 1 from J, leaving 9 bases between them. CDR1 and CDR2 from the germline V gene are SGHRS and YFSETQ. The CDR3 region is CASSLQTSQETQYF. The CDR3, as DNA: TGCGCCAGCAGCTTACAGACAAGCCAAGAGACCCAGTACTTC.

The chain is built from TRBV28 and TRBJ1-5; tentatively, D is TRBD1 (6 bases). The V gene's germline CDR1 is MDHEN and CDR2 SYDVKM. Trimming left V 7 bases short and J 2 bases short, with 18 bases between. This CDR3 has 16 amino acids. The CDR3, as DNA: TGTGCCAGCACCATCAACAAACAGGGCCGCAATCAGCCCCAGCATTTT. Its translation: CASTINKQGRNQPQHF.

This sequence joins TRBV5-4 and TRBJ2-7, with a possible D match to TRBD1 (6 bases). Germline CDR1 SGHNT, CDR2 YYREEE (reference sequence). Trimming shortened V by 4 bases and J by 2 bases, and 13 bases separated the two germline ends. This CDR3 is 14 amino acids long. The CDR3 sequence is CASSPGDTPYEQYF. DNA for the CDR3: TGTGCCAGCAGCCCTGGGGACACCCCCTACGAGCAGTACTTC.

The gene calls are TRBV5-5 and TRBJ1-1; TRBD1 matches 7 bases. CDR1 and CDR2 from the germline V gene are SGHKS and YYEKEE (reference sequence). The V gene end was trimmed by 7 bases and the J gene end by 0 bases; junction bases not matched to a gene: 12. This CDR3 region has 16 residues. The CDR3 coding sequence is TGTGCCAGCCAGCTCGAATACGGACAGGTGAACACTGAAGCTTTCTTT. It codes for CASQLEYGQVNTEAFF.

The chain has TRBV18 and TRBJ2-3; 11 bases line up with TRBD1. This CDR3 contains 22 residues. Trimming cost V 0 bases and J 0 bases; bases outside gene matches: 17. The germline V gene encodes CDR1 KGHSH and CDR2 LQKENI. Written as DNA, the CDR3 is TGTGCCAGCTCACCACCGTATTTCACGGACAGGGGGCGACCTAAAAGCACAGATACGCAGTATTTT. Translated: CASSPPYFTDRGRPKSTDTQYF. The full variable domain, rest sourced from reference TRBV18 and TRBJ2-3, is NAGVMQNPRHLVRRRGQEARLRCSPMKGHSHVYWYRQLPEEGLKFMVYLQKENIIDESGMPKERFSAEFPKEGPSILRIQQVVRGDSAAYFCASSPPYFTDRGRPKSTDTQYFGPGTRLTVL.

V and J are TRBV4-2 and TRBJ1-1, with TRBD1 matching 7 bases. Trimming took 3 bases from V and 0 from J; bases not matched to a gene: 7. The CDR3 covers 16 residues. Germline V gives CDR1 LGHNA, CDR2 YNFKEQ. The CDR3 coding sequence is TGTGCCAGCAGCCAGGGGGACAGCAGGATGAACACTGAAGCTTTCTTT. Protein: CASSQGDSRMNTEAFF.

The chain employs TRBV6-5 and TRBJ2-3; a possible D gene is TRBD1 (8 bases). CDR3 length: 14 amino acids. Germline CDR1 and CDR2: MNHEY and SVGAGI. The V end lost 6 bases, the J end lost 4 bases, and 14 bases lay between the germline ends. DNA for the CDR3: TGTGCCAGCAGACAGGGGGGGGCGTCAGATACGCAGTATTTT. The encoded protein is CASRQGGASDTQYF.

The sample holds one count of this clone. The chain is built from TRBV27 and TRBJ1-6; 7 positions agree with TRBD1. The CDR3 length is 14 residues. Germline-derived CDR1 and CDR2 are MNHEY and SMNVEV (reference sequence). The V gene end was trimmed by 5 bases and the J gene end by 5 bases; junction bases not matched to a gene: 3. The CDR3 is CASSPGQDNSPLHF. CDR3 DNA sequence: TGTGCCAGCAGTCCAGGACAGGATAATTCACCCCTCCACTTT.